The 15 T cell receptor beta chains given below trace back to one sample, sequenced in a study of T cell changes during pregnancy in multiple sclerosis. The repertoire was sequenced with immunoSEQ multiplex PCR; TCRdb's copy has only in-frame clones and lacks some. Altogether 55,000 to 85,000 clones are present, 90% being singletons, with the ten largest covering 1.5%. Sequences were derived from peripheral blood, sampled in the third trimester of pregnancy. These receptors all stem from a female donor with multiple sclerosis, enrolled in a pregnancy study.

This sequence joins TRBV7-9 and TRBJ2-2; TRBD1 aligns across 7 bases. Germline V gene lookup returns CDR1 SEHNR and CDR2 FQNEAQ (reference sequence). This CDR3 contains 16 residues. The V segment lost 3 bases and the J segment 2 bases; nucleotides outside the gene matches: 6. The CDR3 reads CASSFVAGGNTGELFF. In DNA form, the CDR3 reads TGTGCCAGCAGCTTTGTAGCAGGGGGTAACACCGGGGAGCTGTTTTTT.

V usage is TRBV7-9 and J usage is TRBJ1-6; D unresolved. Germline V lookup: CDR1 SEHNR, CDR2 FQNEAQ (reference sequence). The CDR3 covers 16 residues. V was trimmed by 4 bases and J by 9 bases, leaving 19 bases between them. The CDR3: CASSSLRGPLGSPLHF. The CDR3 coding sequence is TGTGCCAGCAGCTCTCTCCGAGGACCACTAGGTTCACCCCTCCACTTT.

The gene calls are TRBV10-3 and TRBJ2-2; possible D gene TRBD1, 5 bases. V shed 3 bases and J shed 0 bases, with 11 bases lying between them. The CDR3 is 16 residues long. Germline lookup yields CDR1 ENHRY and CDR2 SYGVKD. CDR3 DNA sequence: TGTGCCATCAGTGAAAGTCTAGGGGCGAACACCGGGGAGCTGTTTTTT. Translated, it gives CAISESLGANTGELFF.

CDR3 coding DNA: TGTGCCAGCAGCTTAGTCTCCAGGAACAATCAGCCCCAGCATTTT. Residues: CASSLVSRNNQPQHF. This chain uses TRBV7-2 with TRBJ1-5; D gene uncertain. The ends were cut back, 1 base at V and 3 bases at J, with 10 bases in the middle. CDR1 and CDR2 from the germline V gene are SGHTA and FQGNSA. This CDR3 spans 15 amino acids.

The chain couples TRBV9 to TRBJ2-7; a weak D match, TRBD2 (5 bases). Germline values: CDR1 SGDLS, CDR2 YYNGEE. V lost 0 bases and J lost 3, with 7 bases in between. The CDR3 sequence is 13 residues long. The CDR3 here is CASSVVEGYEQYF. The CDR3 nucleotides read TGTGCCAGCAGCGTAGTTGAGGGCTACGAGCAGTACTTC.

Only one count was recorded for this clone. The chain links TRBV7-6 to TRBJ2-2; D is perhaps TRBD2 (5 bases). The ends were cut back, 1 base at V and 0 bases at J, with 9 bases in the middle. Germline V gives CDR1 SGHVS, CDR2 FNYEAQ. The length of the CDR3 is 16 residues. CDR3 nucleotides: TGTGCCAGCAGCTTAGTAGGAGGTTCGAACACCGGGGAGCTGTTTTTT. Translated, it gives CASSLVGGSNTGELFF.

This sequence joins TRBV5-6 and TRBJ1-3, with unresolved D. V lost 4 bases and J lost 0, with 5 bases in between. The CDR3 covers 13 residues. Germline lookup yields CDR1 SGHDT and CDR2 YYEEEE. CDR3 coding DNA: TGTGCCAGCAGCCCGGGCTCTGGAAACACCATATATTTT. Its translation: CASSPGSGNTIYF.

This clone showed up just once. The J gene is TRBJ2-5, the V gene TRBV11-3; D is undetermined. The germline V gene has CDR1 SGHNT and CDR2 YENEEA. Trimming removed 5 bases at V and 2 bases at J, with 9 bases between. The CDR3 runs 13 residues. CDR3 residues: CASSPPGQETQYF. For the CDR3, the DNA is TGTGCCAGCAGCCCCCCCGGTCAAGAGACCCAGTACTTC. The whole variable domain, filled in from reference TRBV11-3 and TRBJ2-5, reads EAGVVQSPRYKIIEKKQPVAFWCNPISGHNTLYWYLQNLGQGPELLIRYENEEAVDDSQLPKDRFSAERLKGVDSTLKIQPAELGDSAVYLCASSPPGQETQYFGPGTRLLVL.

The genes are TRBV5-1 and TRBJ1-1; 7 bases align to TRBD1. J lost 5 bases, V lost 3 bases, and 10 bases had no gene match. The CDR3 has 15 amino acids. CDR1 is SGHRS and CDR2 is YFSETQ in the germline V gene. Here the CDR3 reads CASSSGKLDRTEAFF. CDR3 nucleotide sequence: TGCGCCAGCAGCTCGGGAAAGTTGGACAGGACTGAAGCTTTCTTT. The full variable domain, rest sourced from reference TRBV5-1 and TRBJ1-1, is KAGVTQTPRYLIKTRGQQVTLSCSPISGHRSVSWYQQTPGQGLQFLFEYFSETQRNKGNFPGRFSGRQFSNSRSEMNVSTLELGDSALYLCASSSGKLDRTEAFFGQGTRLTVV.

The gene calls are TRBV11-3 and TRBJ2-5, with 9 bases lining up with TRBD1. The V gene end was trimmed by 3 bases and the J gene end by 5 bases; junction bases not matched to a gene: 7. CDR3 size: 15 residues. CDR1 is SGHNT, CDR2 YENEEA, per germline. In nucleotides, the CDR3 is TGTGCCAGCAGCTTCACTGGACAGGGGCGGGAGACCCAGTACTTC. Residues: CASSFTGQGRETQYF.

V and J are TRBV28 and TRBJ2-7; TRBD1 aligns across 10 bases. Trimming cost V 7 bases and J 7 bases; bases outside gene matches: 10. The CDR3 totals 14 residues. CDR1 and CDR2 (germline): MDHEN, SYDVKM. This chain's CDR3 is CASIDGTGAGEQYF. The CDR3 DNA follows: TGTGCCAGCATCGACGGGACAGGGGCGGGGGAGCAGTACTTC.

The CDR3 DNA follows: TGTGCCAGCAGTTCCCAGCAGACTGGTGCGGAGACCCAGTACTTC. Amino acid sequence: CASSSQQTGAETQYF. This chain uses TRBV25-1 with TRBJ2-5; D unclear. CDR3 length: 15 residues. Germline V lookup: CDR1 MGHDK, CDR2 SYGVNS. Between the trimmed V and J ends, which lost 5 bases and 5 bases, there was a span of 18 bases.

V and J are TRBV7-7 and TRBJ2-2, with 7 bases aligning to TRBD1. The CDR3 totals 16 residues. Germline lookup yields CDR1 SSHAT and CDR2 FNYEAQ (reference sequence). V lost 3 bases and J lost 6; bases outside the gene matches: 10. The CDR3 region is CASSFSRNQGAGELFF. CDR3 DNA: TGTGCCAGCAGCTTTTCGAGGAACCAGGGGGCCGGGGAGCTGTTTTTT.

CDR3 protein: CASSLTGGNTEAFF. CDR3 DNA: TGTGCCAGCAGTTTGACAGGGGGGAACACTGAAGCTTTCTTT. The chain combines TRBV6-5 with TRBJ1-1; 9 bases fit TRBD1. CDR3 size: 14 residues. J gave up 1 base and V 4 bases, and 1 base lay outside the gene matches. Per germline, CDR1 MNHEY and CDR2 SVGAGI.

The sample holds one count of this clone. The rearrangement links TRBV7-9 to TRBJ2-7, with D possibly TRBD1 on 6 matching bases. The V gene lost 2 bases and the J gene lost 5 bases, with 22 bases spanning the gap. The CDR3 consists of 17 residues. Germline CDR1 and CDR2: SEHNR and FQNEAQ (reference sequence). The CDR3 loop reads CASSLLTAVSGQNEQYF. CDR3 in DNA: TGTGCCAGCAGCTTATTGACCGCGGTATCGGGACAAAACGAGCAGTACTTC.